The entry below describes one T cell receptor (beta chain). Germline values: CDR1 SGHVT, CDR2 SQSDAQ. Trimming took 2 bases from V and 4 from J; bases not matched to a gene: 12. The CDR3 runs 18 residues. Measured with immunoSEQ multiplex PCR; TCRdb has only the in-frame clones, and not every one. The sample holds around 730,000 clones, 70% to 90% seen once. This sample is drawn from a study of shared T cell receptors in the human thymus. These data were also reused for a study on human thymus T cells. That source adds: The people who donated were healthy Finnish babies having corrective surgery for congenital heart defects. Blood and thymic repertoires both appeared biased in V and J gene usage.

Sequenced sample: thymocytes. The chain recombines TRBV7-4 with TRBJ2-5; TRBD2 agrees at 11 bases. This TCR derives from a girl under three years old with a congenital heart defect. CDR3 protein: CASSLQLPLAGVLETQYF. The CDR3, as DNA: TGTGCCAGCAGCTTACAACTCCCACTAGCGGGGGTTTTAGAGACCCAGTACTTC.